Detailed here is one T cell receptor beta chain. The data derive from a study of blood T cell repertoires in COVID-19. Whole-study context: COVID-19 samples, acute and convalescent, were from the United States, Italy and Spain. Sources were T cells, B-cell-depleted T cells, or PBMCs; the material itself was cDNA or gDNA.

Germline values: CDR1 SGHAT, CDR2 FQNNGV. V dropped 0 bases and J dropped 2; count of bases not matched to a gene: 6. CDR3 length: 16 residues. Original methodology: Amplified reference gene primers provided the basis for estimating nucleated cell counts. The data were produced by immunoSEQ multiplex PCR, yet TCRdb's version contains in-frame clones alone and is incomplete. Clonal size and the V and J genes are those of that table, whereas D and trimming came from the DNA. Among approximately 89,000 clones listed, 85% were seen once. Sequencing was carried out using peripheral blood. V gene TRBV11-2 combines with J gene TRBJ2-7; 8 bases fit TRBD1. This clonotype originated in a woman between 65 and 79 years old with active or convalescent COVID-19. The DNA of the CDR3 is TGTGCCAGCAGCTTAGAGGTCAGGGGACAGGCCTACGAGCAGTACTTC. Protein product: CASSLEVRGQAYEQYF.